A single sample is the source of the 6 T cell receptor beta chains below, sequenced in a study of T-cell reconstitution after alpha-beta-depleted transplantation in children. During its preparation, the TCRbeta library received unique molecular identifiers. TCRdb processed the PCR reads anew with MiXCR; each CDR3 protein has one entry. Among fewer than 550,000 distinct CDR3 sequences listed, 15% to 20% were seen once. This material consisted of PBMCs, mostly from graft donor cells, taken 360 days after TCRalphabeta/CD19-depleted stem cell transplant. These receptors all stem from a boy younger than two who had a stem cell transplant for Wiskott-Aldrich syndrome, so the T cells may come from the graft donor.

In its sample, this clonotype was seen a few times. The chain employs TRBV2 and TRBJ2-7; TRBD2 aligns across 8 bases. This CDR3 comprises 13 residues. From germline, CDR1 is SNHLY and CDR2 FYNNEI. J was trimmed by 4 bases and V by 6 bases; bases with no gene match: 5. The CDR3 coding sequence is TGTGCCAGCAGCGGGGGGGCCCAATACGAGCAGTACTTC. It translates to CASSGGAQYEQYF.

The J gene is TRBJ2-6, the V gene TRBV12-3 or TRBV12-4; D might be TRBD1 (5 bases). CDR3 length equals 18 residues. The germline V and J ends were trimmed by 6 bases and 0 bases, with 18 bases remaining between them. The DNA of the CDR3 is TGTGCCAGCAGAGGGGTAACAGGTTCCGGCTCTGGGGCCAACGTCCTGACTTTC. Translated, it gives CASRGVTGSGSGANVLTF.

V and J are TRBV3-1 and TRBJ2-2; D is possibly TRBD2 (6 bases). Between the trimmed V and J ends, which lost 3 bases and 4 bases, there was a span of 9 bases. Germline V CDR1 and CDR2: LGHDT, YNNKEL (reference sequence). There are 14 residues in the CDR3. The CDR3 DNA sequence: TGTGCCAGCAGCCAGGGGAGGCCCACCGGGGAGCTGTTTTTT. It specifies CASSQGRPTGELFF.

This clonotype was observed at least ten times. V gene TRBV10-1 combines with J gene TRBJ2-3, with TRBD1 matching 10 bases. Germline V lookup: CDR1 WNHNN, CDR2 SYGVQD (reference sequence). This CDR3 has 15 amino acids. V lost 1 base to trimming and J lost 4 bases; unmatched junction nucleotides: 2. The CDR3 sequence: CASSEFGQGADTQYF. The CDR3 DNA sequence: TGCGCCAGCAGTGAGTTTGGACAGGGGGCAGATACGCAGTATTTT.

This clonotype was detected only a few times. V gene TRBV18 combines with J gene TRBJ2-7; no clear D gene. V lost 6 bases and J 3 bases, leaving 18 bases between the germline ends. There are 15 residues in the CDR3. Per germline, CDR1 KGHSH and CDR2 LQKENI. CDR3 region: CASSATLTLNYEQYF. CDR3 bases: TGTGCCAGCTCTGCGACCCTCACCCTTAACTACGAGCAGTACTTC.

This clonotype has a handful of counts. This CDR3 reads CASSLAGGRGEQYF. CDR3 coding DNA: TGTGCCAGCAGCTTAGCAGGGGGCCGGGGCGAGCAGTACTTC. This rearrangement joins TRBV7-9 to TRBJ2-7; TRBD1 matches at 7 bases. V lost 0 bases, J lost 6 bases, and 5 bases stayed unmatched. The CDR3 sequence is 14 residues long. Germline V lookup: CDR1 SEHNR, CDR2 FQNEAQ (reference sequence).